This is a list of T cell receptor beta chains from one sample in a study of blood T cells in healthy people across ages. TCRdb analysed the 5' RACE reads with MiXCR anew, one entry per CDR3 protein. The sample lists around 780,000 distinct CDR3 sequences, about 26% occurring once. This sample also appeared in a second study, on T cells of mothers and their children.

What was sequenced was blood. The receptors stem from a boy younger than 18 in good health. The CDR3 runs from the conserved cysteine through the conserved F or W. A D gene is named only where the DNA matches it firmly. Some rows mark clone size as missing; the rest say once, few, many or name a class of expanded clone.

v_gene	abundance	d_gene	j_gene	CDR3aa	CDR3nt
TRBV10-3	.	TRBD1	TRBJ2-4	CAISESVGQGSQNIQYF	TGTGCCATCAGTGAGTCGGTTGGACAGGGGAGTCAGAACATTCAGTACTTC
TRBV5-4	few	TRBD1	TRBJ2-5	CASSNRDRAQETQYF	TGTGCCAGCAGCAACCGGGACAGGGCCCAAGAGACCCAGTACTTC
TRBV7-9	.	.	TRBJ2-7	CASSLALSSQTYEQYF	TGTGCCAGCAGCTTAGCGCTTTCTAGCCAAACCTACGAGCAGTACTTC
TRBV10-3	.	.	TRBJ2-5	CAISESHRASETQYF	TGTGCCATCAGTGAGTCACACAGGGCGTCGGAGACCCAGTACTTC
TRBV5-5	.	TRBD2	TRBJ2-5	CASSFRTSGGAETQYF	TGTGCCAGCAGCTTTCGGACTAGCGGGGGGGCAGAGACCCAGTACTTC
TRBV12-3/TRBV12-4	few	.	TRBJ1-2	CASSLSGQYGYTF	TGTGCCAGCAGCCTCTCGGGGCAGTATGGCTACACCTTC
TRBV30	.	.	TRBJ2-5	CAWSGSREETQYF	TGTGCCTGGAGTGGGAGCAGGGAAGAGACCCAGTACTTC
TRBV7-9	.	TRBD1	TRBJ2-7	CASSLVGQGIEQYF	TGTGCCAGCAGCTTAGTCGGACAGGGGATCGAGCAGTACTTC
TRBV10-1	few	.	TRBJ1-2	CASSDGGLQGGYTF	TGCGCCAGCAGTGACGGGGGACTCCAGGGTGGCTACACCTTC
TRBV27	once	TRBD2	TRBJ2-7	CASSTLLAGGSKYEQYF	TGTGCCAGCAGTACCCTACTAGCGGGGGGTTCCAAATACGAGCAGTACTTC
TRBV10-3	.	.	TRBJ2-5	CAISDNQETQYF	TGTGCCATCAGTGACAACCAAGAGACCCAGTACTTC
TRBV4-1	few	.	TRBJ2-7	CASSQDPLAHEQYF	TGCGCCAGCAGCCAAGATCCCCTAGCCCACGAGCAGTACTTC
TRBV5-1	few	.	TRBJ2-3	CASHRDPADTQYF	TGCGCCAGCCACCGGGACCCCGCAGATACGCAGTATTTT
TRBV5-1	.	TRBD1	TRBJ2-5	CASSPSPDRGQETQYF	TGCGCCAGCAGCCCAAGTCCGGACAGGGGCCAAGAGACCCAGTACTTC
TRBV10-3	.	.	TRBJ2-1	CAIGRDNEQFF	TGTGCCATCGGGAGAGACAATGAGCAGTTCTTC
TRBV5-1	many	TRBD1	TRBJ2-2	CASSPGQGGNTGELFF	TGCGCCAGCAGCCCCGGACAGGGGGGTAACACCGGGGAGCTGTTTTTT
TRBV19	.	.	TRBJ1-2	CASTPLPLATPYGYTF	TGTGCCAGTACCCCGCTCCCCTTGGCGACTCCCTATGGCTACACCTTC
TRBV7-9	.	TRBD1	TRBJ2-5	CASGSGTAALETQYF	TGTGCCAGCGGTTCAGGGACAGCTGCTCTGGAGACCCAGTACTTC
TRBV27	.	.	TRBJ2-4	CASRGAGLAKNIQYF	TGTGCCAGCAGGGGGGCAGGACTAGCCAAAAACATTCAGTACTTC
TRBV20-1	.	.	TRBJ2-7	CSARVSGRTYEQYF	TGCAGTGCTAGAGTTTCAGGGCGCACCTACGAGCAGTACTTC
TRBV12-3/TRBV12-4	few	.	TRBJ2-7	CASSLPLERGSLSYEQYF	TGTGCCAGCAGTTTACCCCTCGAGAGGGGTTCCCTCTCCTACGAGCAGTACTTC
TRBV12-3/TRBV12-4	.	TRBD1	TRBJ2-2	CASTLGTAKTNTGELFF	TGTGCCAGCACCCTGGGGACAGCAAAGACGAACACCGGGGAGCTGTTTTTT
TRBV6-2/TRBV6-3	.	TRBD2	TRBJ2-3	CASRSLLLAGNTDTQYF	TGTGCCAGCAGATCACTCCTACTAGCGGGGAACACAGATACGCAGTATTTT
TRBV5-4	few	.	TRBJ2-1	CASSFYMGNSYNEQFF	TGTGCCAGCAGCTTTTACATGGGGAACTCCTACAATGAGCAGTTCTTC
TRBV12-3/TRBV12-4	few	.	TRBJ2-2	CASSFAGAGGELFF	TGTGCCAGCAGTTTTGCGGGGGCGGGCGGGGAGCTGTTTTTT
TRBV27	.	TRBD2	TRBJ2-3	CASSLYRRGVRGPDTQYF	TGTGCCAGCAGTTTATATCGGCGGGGGGTGAGAGGTCCGGATACGCAGTATTTT
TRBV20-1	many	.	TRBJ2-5	CSPLAWRETQYF	TGCAGTCCCCTAGCGTGGAGGGAGACCCAGTACTTC
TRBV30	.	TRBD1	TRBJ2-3	CAWAGGSTDTQYF	TGTGCCTGGGCAGGGGGTAGCACAGATACGCAGTATTTT
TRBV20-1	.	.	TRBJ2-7	CSATLAAASYEQYF	TGCAGTGCTACCCTAGCCGCCGCCTCCTACGAGCAGTACTTC
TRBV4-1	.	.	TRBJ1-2	CASSQPRREFSYGYTF	TGCGCCAGCAGCCAACCCAGGAGGGAATTTAGTTACGGCTACACCTTC
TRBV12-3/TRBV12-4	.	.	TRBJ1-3	CASSERTTGNTIYF	TGTGCCAGCAGTGAAAGGACGACTGGAAACACCATATATTTT
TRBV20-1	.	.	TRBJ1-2	CSARPPSGSSIYYGHTF	TGCAGTGCTAGGCCCCCGAGCGGGAGCTCCATATATTATGGCCACACCTTC
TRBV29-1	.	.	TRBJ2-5	CSVGTLREQYF	TGCAGCGTTGGGACACTCAGAGAGCAGTACTTC
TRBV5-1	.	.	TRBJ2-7	CASSLALVRGGYEQYF	TGCGCCAGCAGCTTGGCCCTCGTCAGAGGAGGCTACGAGCAGTACTTC
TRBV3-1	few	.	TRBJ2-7	CASSQGLAGASYEQYF	TGTGCCAGCAGCCAAGGGTTGGCAGGGGCCTCCTACGAGCAGTACTTC
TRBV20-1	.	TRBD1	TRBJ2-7	CSASPRDRGRHEQYF	TGCAGTGCTAGCCCCCGGGACAGGGGGCGGCACGAGCAGTACTTC
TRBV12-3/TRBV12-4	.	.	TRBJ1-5	CASSFSGNQPQHF	TGTGCCAGCAGTTTTTCGGGGAACCAGCCCCAGCATTTT
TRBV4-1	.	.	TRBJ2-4	CASSQEDLRDIQYF	TGCGCCAGCAGCCAAGAAGACCTGCGCGACATTCAGTACTTC
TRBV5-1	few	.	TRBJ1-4	CASSLGERVRQREKLFF	TGCGCCAGCAGCTTGGGGGAAAGAGTGCGGCAAAGGGAAAAACTGTTTTTT
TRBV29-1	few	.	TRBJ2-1	CSAGAVGNEQFF	TGCAGCGCAGGGGCGGTGGGCAATGAGCAGTTCTTC
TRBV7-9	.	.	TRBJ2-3	CASSPTGTPTQYF	TGTGCCAGCAGCCCGACCGGGACCCCTACGCAGTATTTT
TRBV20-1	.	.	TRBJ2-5	CSAPRQGFNQETQYF	TGCAGTGCTCCTCGGCAGGGGTTTAATCAAGAGACCCAGTACTTC
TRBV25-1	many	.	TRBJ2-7	CASSGRVREQYF	TGTGCCAGCAGCGGACGGGTACGGGAGCAGTACTTC
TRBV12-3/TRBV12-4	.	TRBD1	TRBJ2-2	CASSLGQGMNTGELFF	TGTGCCAGCAGCCTGGGACAGGGGATGAACACCGGGGAGCTGTTTTTT
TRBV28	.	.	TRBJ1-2	CASSTDYGYTF	TGTGCCAGCTCGACAGACTATGGCTACACCTTC
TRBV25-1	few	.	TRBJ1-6	CASSEMARNSPLHF	TGTGCCAGCAGTGAAATGGCTCGTAATTCACCCCTCCACTTT
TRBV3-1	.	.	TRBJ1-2	CASSLTSGLGYTF	TGTGCCAGCAGCCTCACGTCGGGGCTTGGCTACACCTTC
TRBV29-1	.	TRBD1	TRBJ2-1	CSAGQGDLREQFF	TGCAGCGCCGGACAGGGGGATCTTCGTGAGCAGTTCTTC
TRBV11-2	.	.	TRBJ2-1	CASSVSLGGATNEQFF	TGTGCCAGCAGCGTCTCTTTGGGGGGGGCGACAAATGAGCAGTTCTTC
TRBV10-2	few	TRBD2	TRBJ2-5	CASKTWGRGRLAGLQSYQETQYF	TGCGCCAGCAAGACGTGGGGCCGGGGGAGGCTAGCGGGGTTGCAGTCGTACCAAGAGACCCAGTACTTC
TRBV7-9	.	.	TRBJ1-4	CTSSEPGPPRF	TGTACCAGCAGCGAACCGGGACCGCCTCGGTTT
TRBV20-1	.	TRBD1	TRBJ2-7	CSATGTVLEQYF	TGCAGTGCTACCGGGACAGTCCTCGAGCAGTACTTC
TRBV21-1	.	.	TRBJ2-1	CASSKGGRSYNEQFF	TGTGCCAGCAGCAAAGGGGGACGGAGTTACAATGAGCAGTTCTTC
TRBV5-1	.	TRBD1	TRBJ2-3	CASSQTTGATDTQYF	TGCGCCAGCAGCCAAACGACAGGGGCCACAGATACGCAGTATTTT
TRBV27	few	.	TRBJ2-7	CASSLTGSLSSYEQYF	TGTGCCAGCAGTTTGACAGGTTCCTTGAGCTCCTACGAGCAGTACTTC